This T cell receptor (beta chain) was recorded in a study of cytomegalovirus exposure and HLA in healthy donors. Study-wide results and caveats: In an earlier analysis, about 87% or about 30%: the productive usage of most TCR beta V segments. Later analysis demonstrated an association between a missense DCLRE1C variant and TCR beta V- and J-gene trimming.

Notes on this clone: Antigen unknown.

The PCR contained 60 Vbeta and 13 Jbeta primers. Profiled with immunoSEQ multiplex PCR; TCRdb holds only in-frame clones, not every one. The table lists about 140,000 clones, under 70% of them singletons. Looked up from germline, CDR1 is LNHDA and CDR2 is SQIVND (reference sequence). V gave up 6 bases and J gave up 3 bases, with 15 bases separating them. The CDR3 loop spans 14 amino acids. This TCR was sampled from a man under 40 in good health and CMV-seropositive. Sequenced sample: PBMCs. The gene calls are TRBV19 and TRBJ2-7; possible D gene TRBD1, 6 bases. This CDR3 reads CASSKDRRYYEQYF. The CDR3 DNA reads TGTGCCAGTAGCAAAGACAGGAGATACTACGAGCAGTACTTC.